Below, 30 T cell receptor beta chains from the same sample are listed, as sequenced in a study of immune characterization of retroperitoneal liposarcoma. TCRdb used MiXCR to reprocess the PCR reads, holding one entry per CDR3 protein. The data contain roughly 11,000 distinct CDR3 sequences, around 26% of them seen just once; the ten biggest clones take up 7% to 10%. Sequenced input: tumor tissue. The source is a female donor with retroperitoneal liposarcoma.

About this clonotype: One end of the junction varies from germline; a read error may be responsible. This sequence joins TRBV10-3 and TRBJ2-3; 11 bases map to TRBD1. In germline, CDR1 is ENHRY, CDR2 SYGVKD. The CDR3 is made up of 16 amino acids. Here the CDR3 reads CAISERTGGSGNIQYF. The CDR3 nucleotides read TGTGCCATCAGTGAGAGGACAGGGGGCTCGGGAAACATTCAGTACTTT.

The gene calls are TRBV6-6 and TRBJ2-1; 7 positions match TRBD1. Trimming cost V 5 bases and J 1 base; bases outside gene matches: 2. This CDR3 contains 14 residues. Per germline, CDR1 MNHNY and CDR2 SVGAGI (reference sequence). CDR3 in amino acids: CASSRQGSYNEQFF. CDR3 DNA sequence: TGTGCCAGCAGTCGACAGGGTTCCTACAATGAGCAGTTCTTC.

Relative to its sample, this clonotype is medium-sized (0.01 to 0.1%). V is TRBV12-3 or TRBV12-4 and J is TRBJ2-6; D is uncertain. V was cut by 2 bases and J by 2 bases, with 7 bases left in between. The CDR3 loop spans 15 amino acids. CDR3 in DNA: TGTGCCAGCAGTTTATGGGGTACTGGGGCCAACGTCCTGACTTTC. Translating it yields CASSLWGTGANVLTF.

This clonotype was counted many times. The chain has TRBV7-6 and TRBJ1-1; a weak D match, TRBD1 (6 bases). The CDR3 totals 17 residues. The V end lost 1 base, the J end lost 1 base, and 16 bases lay between the germline ends. Germline CDR1 is SGHVS and CDR2 is FNYEAQ. The CDR3 loop is CASSLDAGVAENTEAFF. CDR3 in DNA: TGTGCCAGCAGCTTAGACGCAGGGGTCGCTGAGAACACTGAAGCTTTCTTT.

This clonotype came up many times. The CDR3 DNA reads as TGTGCCAGCAGCTCACCGGGGGGGCTCACGGGCGAGCAGTACTTC. As protein: CASSSPGGLTGEQYF. This rearrangement joins TRBV11-3 to TRBJ2-1, with TRBD2 identical over 8 bases. The assigned J gene may be wrong: the sequence end matches TRBJ2-7 better. This CDR3 contains 15 residues. Germline CDR1 and CDR2: SGHNT and YENEEA.

This clonotype is termed medium-sized. This rearrangement joins TRBV7-9 to TRBJ2-1, with TRBD1 as a possible D gene (6 bases). From germline, CDR1 is SEHNR and CDR2 FQNEAQ (reference sequence). V was cut by 5 bases and J by 10 bases, with 15 bases left in between. The CDR3 extends over 13 amino acids. CDR3 amino acids: CASSETGAYEQFF. DNA of the CDR3: TGTGCCAGCAGCGAGACAGGAGCCTACGAGCAGTTCTTC.

The sample holds a few counts of this clonotype. J is TRBJ2-5 and V is TRBV11-2, with a tentative D call TRBD2 (5 bases). The better agreement between TRBJ2-7 and the DNA end casts doubt on the J call. The germline V gene encodes CDR1 SGHAT and CDR2 FQNNGV. CDR3 length equals 16 residues. The CDR3 is CASSPRWLGSSYEQYF. CDR3 sequence (DNA): TGTGCCAGCAGCCCTCGGTGGTTGGGGAGTAGTTACGAGCAGTACTTC.

This chain links TRBV25-1 with TRBJ1-1; D is undetermined. Trimming left V 8 bases short and J 12 bases short, with 22 bases between. Germline assignment: CDR1 MGHDK and CDR2 SYGVNS. The CDR3 contains 13 residues. DNA for the CDR3: TGTGCCAGCGGTTCGCCATCGCCACGGCGATCTTTCTTT. Amino acids: CASGSPSPRRSFF.

In its sample, this clonotype was seen a few times. V is TRBV7-6 and J is TRBJ1-1; tentatively, D is TRBD1 (6 bases). V shed 4 bases and J shed 4 bases, with 10 bases lying between them. This CDR3 region has 13 residues. Per germline, CDR1 SGHVS and CDR2 FNYEAQ. CDR3 in amino acids: CASSSAGVTEAFF. CDR3 in DNA: TGTGCCAGCAGCTCGGCAGGGGTCACTGAAGCTTTCTTT.

In this sample, this clonotype turned up a few times. The J gene is TRBJ1-1, the V gene TRBV6-1; possible D gene TRBD1, 6 bases. The CDR3 runs 14 residues. Between the trimmed V and J ends, which lost 8 bases and 1 base, there was a span of 14 bases. Germline assignment: CDR1 MNHNS and CDR2 SASEGT. For the CDR3, the DNA is TGTGCCAGCCTACAGGGAACAACGAACACTGAAGCTTTCTTT. This codes for CASLQGTTNTEAFF.

As concerns this clonotype: One end of the junction does not line up with germline, which may come from a read error. The chain recombines TRBV7-2 with TRBJ2-1; D perhaps matches TRBD2 (5 bases). Near its end, the DNA agrees better with TRBJ2-7, so the J call may be wrong. Germline lookup yields CDR1 SGHTA and CDR2 FQGNSA. CDR3 length: 14 amino acids. CDR3 amino acids: CVSSLLTRSNEQYF. DNA of the CDR3: TGTGTCAGCAGCCTTTTAACTAGGAGCAATGAGCAGTACTTC.

In this sample, this clonotype turned up many times. The rearrangement uses TRBV7-6 and TRBJ2-5; no definite D call. The better agreement between TRBJ2-7 and the DNA end casts doubt on the J call. Germline loops: CDR1 SGHVS, CDR2 FNYEAQ. The CDR3 is 14 amino acids. This chain's CDR3 is CASSLDRQSYEQYF. The CDR3 DNA reads as TGTGCCAGCAGCTTAGATCGGCAGTCCTACGAGCAGTACTTC.

Sample share makes this clonotype medium-sized. The chain employs TRBV7-2 and TRBJ2-1, with D possibly being TRBD2 (5 bases). V was cut by 1 base and J by 6 bases, with 13 bases left in between. Germline V gives CDR1 SGHTA, CDR2 FQGNSA. This CDR3 contains 15 residues. In DNA form, the CDR3 reads TGTGCCAGCAGCTTAGATGGAGGCACTTTCAATGAGCAGTTCTTC. Protein sequence: CASSLDGGTFNEQFF.

Relative to its sample, this clonotype is medium-sized (0.01 to 0.1%). At one end the junction does not follow the germline gene, possibly because of a read error. This chain connects TRBV7-7 to TRBJ2-5; 10 bases map to TRBD1. This CDR3 spans 16 amino acids. Germline CDR1 and CDR2: SSHAT and FNYEAQ (reference sequence). CDR3 sequence reads: CASSQRYMGQGETQYF. The CDR3 DNA reads TGTGCTAGCAGCCAAAGATACATGGGACAGGGGGAGACCCAGTACTTC. Together with reference TRBV7-7 and TRBJ2-5, the CDR3 gives the full variable domain: GAGVSQSPRYKVTKRGQDVTLRCDPISSHATLYWYQQALGQGPEFLTYFNYEAQPDKSGLPSDRFSAERPEGSISTLTIQRTEQRDSAMYRCASSQRYMGQGETQYFGPGTRLLVL.

By share, this clonotype ranks as medium-sized. The chain uses TRBV6-1 and TRBJ2-1, with D perhaps assigned TRBD1 or TRBD2 (5 bases each). The assigned J gene may be wrong: the sequence end matches TRBJ2-7 better. Germline loops: CDR1 MNHNS, CDR2 SASEGT. The length of the CDR3 is 14 residues. This chain's CDR3 is CASSVGEFSYEQYF. The CDR3 coding sequence is TGTGCCAGCAGTGTAGGGGAGTTCTCCTACGAGCAGTACTTC.

This rearrangement joins TRBV6-1 to TRBJ2-3; 12 nucleotides align to TRBD2. The CDR3 totals 13 residues. The junction had 1 base not matched to a gene; V was cut back by 8 bases and J by 4 bases. Germline lookup yields CDR1 MNHNS and CDR2 SASEGT. Written as DNA, the CDR3 is TGTGCCAGCCGACTAGCGGGAGCAGATACGCAGTATTTT. Protein product: CASRLAGADTQYF.

The chain couples TRBV6-1 to TRBJ2-3; D is unclear. V was shortened by 5 bases and J by 8 bases, with 8 bases between the two germline ends. Germline V CDR1 and CDR2: MNHNS, SASEGT. This CDR3 comprises 11 residues. The CDR3 reads CASSSGFTQYF. The CDR3 DNA sequence: TGTGCCAGCAGTTCCGGGTTTACGCAGTATTTT.

This clonotype was picked up a small number of times. The chain carries TRBV6-1 and TRBJ2-1, with 11 bases fitting TRBD2. CDR3 length equals 15 residues. Trimming took 6 bases from V and 4 from J; bases not matched to a gene: 5. In germline, CDR1 is MNHNS, CDR2 SASEGT. The CDR3 loop is CASRQGLAGYNEQFF. Written as DNA, the CDR3 is TGTGCCAGCAGACAAGGACTAGCGGGTTACAATGAGCAGTTCTTC.

This clonotype has only one observation. The chain recombines TRBV5-1 with TRBJ2-3, with 8 bases that match TRBD1. The DNA end is a closer match to TRBJ2-7, so the J assignment may be wrong. The CDR3 has 15 residues. Germline-derived CDR1 and CDR2 are SGHRS and YFSETQ. Here the CDR3 DNA reads TGCGCCAGCAGCTTCGGACAGGGTCCACTGGGCGAGCAGTACTTC. It encodes CASSFGQGPLGEQYF.

The rearrangement joins TRBV6-6 to TRBJ2-7, with D perhaps TRBD1 (6 bases). Trimming stripped 4 bases from V and 6 bases from J, with 19 bases between. Germline V gives CDR1 MNHNY, CDR2 SVGAGI (reference sequence). The CDR3 is 15 residues long. The CDR3 reads CASSFESGAPREQYF. Here the CDR3 DNA reads TGTGCCAGCAGTTTTGAATCAGGGGCACCCCGCGAGCAGTACTTC.

This clonotype was seen ten or more times. This chain connects TRBV7-2 to TRBJ1-4, with D unclear. This CDR3 has 12 residues. V lost 1 base to trimming and J lost 8 bases, with 5 bases between them. CDR1 is SGHTA and CDR2 is FQGNSA in the germline V gene. CDR3 amino acids: CASSLGREKLFF. In DNA, the CDR3 is TGTGCCAGCAGCTTAGGGCGGGAAAAACTGTTTTTT.

This rearrangement joins TRBV25-1 to TRBJ1-4, with D unclear. CDR1 MGHDK and CDR2 SYGVNS come from the germline V gene. The V end was cut by 2 bases, the J end by 8 bases, with 15 bases between. The CDR3 loop spans 15 amino acids. The CDR3 DNA reads as TGTGCCAGCAGTGAAGGCCAACTTTTAGGCGAAAAACTGTTTTTT. It codes for CASSEGQLLGEKLFF.

This clonotype ranks as medium-sized. The rearrangement joins TRBV7-2 to TRBJ2-5; either TRBD1 or TRBD2 may supply D (7 bases each). The J call is uncertain, as TRBJ2-7 better fits the DNA end. Germline V gene data show CDR1 as SGHTA and CDR2 as FQGNSA. The CDR3 is 16 residues long. The chain's CDR3 is CASSLGAPGGGYEQYF. CDR3 coding DNA: TGTGCCAGCAGCTTAGGGGCCCCAGGGGGGGGCTACGAGCAGTACTTC.

This clonotype was picked up a small number of times. DNA for the CDR3: TGTGCCAGCAGCTTAGTATACAGTTCCTATGGCTACACCTTC. Its translation is CASSLVYSSYGYTF. The J gene is TRBJ1-2, the V gene TRBV7-9, with no clear D. There are 14 residues in the CDR3. V was shortened by 1 base and J by 4 bases, with 10 bases between the two germline ends. CDR1 SEHNR and CDR2 FQNEAQ come from the germline V gene (reference sequence).

This clonotype came up many times. The gene calls are TRBV6-6 and TRBJ2-1; D gene ambiguous. Gene TRBJ2-7 matches the end of the DNA better, so the J call may be wrong. Germline CDR1 MNHNY, CDR2 SVGAGI (reference sequence). This CDR3 comprises 13 residues. The CDR3 bases are TGTGCCAGCAGTTACGGCGGAGACAATGAGCAGTACTTC. Amino acids: CASSYGGDNEQYF.

Relative to its sample, this clonotype is medium-sized. The chain employs TRBV12-3 or TRBV12-4 and TRBJ2-3, with D unresolved. Trimming took off 7 bases at V and 1 base at J, with 9 bases between the two ends. This CDR3 is 13 amino acids long. The DNA of the CDR3 is TGTGCCAGCACCCCATCGGGCACAGATACGCAGTATTTT. Protein product: CASTPSGTDTQYF.

The chain uses TRBV27 and TRBJ1-2; D gene uncertain. Per the germline V gene, CDR1 is MNHEY and CDR2 is SMNVEV (reference sequence). V lost 3 bases to trimming and J lost 2 bases, with 7 bases between them. This CDR3 region has 13 residues. The CDR3 region is CASSLALNYGYTF. The CDR3 region has the DNA TGTGCCAGCAGTTTGGCCTTGAACTATGGCTACACCTTC.

At least ten counts were recorded for this clonotype. The V and J genes are TRBV12-3 or TRBV12-4 and TRBJ2-1, with 15 bases lining up with TRBD2. The DNA end favors TRBJ2-7, so the J call may be wrong. The CDR3 totals 18 residues. CDR3 sequence reads: CASSLEAWTSGRANEQYF. As DNA, the CDR3 is TGTGCCAGCAGTTTAGAGGCTTGGACTAGCGGGAGGGCCAATGAGCAGTACTTC.

This clonotype has ten or more counts. This chain links TRBV12-3 or TRBV12-4 with TRBJ2-2; 7 bases are a match to TRBD1. The junction had 10 bases not matched to a gene; V was cut back by 5 bases and J by 7 bases. This CDR3 region has 15 residues. CDR3 DNA: TGTGCCAGCAGTGAGTTACAGGGACAGTTCGGGGAGCTGTTTTTT. Its protein product is CASSELQGQFGELFF.

The chain employs TRBV27 and TRBJ1-3; D not certain. The CDR3 has 15 residues. The germline V gene has CDR1 MNHEY and CDR2 SMNVEV (reference sequence). The V end was cut by 3 bases, the J end by 2 bases, with 11 bases between. DNA for the CDR3: TGTGCCAGCAGTTTTACCGTTGGGCCTGGAAACACCATATATTTT. Amino acid sequence: CASSFTVGPGNTIYF.